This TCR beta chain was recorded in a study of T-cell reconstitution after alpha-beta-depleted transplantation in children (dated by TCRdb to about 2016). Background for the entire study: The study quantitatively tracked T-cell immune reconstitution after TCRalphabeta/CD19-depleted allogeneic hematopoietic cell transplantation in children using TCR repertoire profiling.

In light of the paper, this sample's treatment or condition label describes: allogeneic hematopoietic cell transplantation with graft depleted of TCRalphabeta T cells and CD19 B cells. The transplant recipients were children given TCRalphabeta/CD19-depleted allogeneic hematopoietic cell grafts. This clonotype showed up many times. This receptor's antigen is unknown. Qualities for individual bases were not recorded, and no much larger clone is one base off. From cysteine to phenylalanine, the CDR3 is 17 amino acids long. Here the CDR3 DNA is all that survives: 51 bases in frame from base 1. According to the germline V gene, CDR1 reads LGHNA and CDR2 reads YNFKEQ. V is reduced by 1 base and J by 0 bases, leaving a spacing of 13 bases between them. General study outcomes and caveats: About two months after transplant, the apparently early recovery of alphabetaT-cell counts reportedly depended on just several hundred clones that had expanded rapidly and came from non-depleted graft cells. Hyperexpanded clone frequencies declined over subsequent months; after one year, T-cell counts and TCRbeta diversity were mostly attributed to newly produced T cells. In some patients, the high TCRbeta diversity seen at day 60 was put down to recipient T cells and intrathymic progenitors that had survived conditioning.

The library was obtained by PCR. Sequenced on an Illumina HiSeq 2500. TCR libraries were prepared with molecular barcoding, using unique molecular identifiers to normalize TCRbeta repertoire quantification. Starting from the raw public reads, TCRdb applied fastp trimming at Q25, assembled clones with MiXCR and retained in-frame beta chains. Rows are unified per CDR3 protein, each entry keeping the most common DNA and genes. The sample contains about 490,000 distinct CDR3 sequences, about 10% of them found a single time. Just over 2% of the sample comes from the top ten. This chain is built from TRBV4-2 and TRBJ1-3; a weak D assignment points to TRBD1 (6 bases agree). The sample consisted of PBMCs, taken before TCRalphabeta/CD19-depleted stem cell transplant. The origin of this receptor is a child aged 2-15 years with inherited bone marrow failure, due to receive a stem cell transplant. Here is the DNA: TGTGCCAGCAGCCAAGGGGGGCTGAGAGACTCTGGAAACACCATATATTTT. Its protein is CASSQGGLRDSGNTIYF.